This T cell receptor beta chain was sequenced for a study of blood T cells in healthy people across ages (dated by TCRdb to about 2015). Study-wide context: In model experiments, template switching captured about one uniquely barcoded TCR beta cDNA molecule for every two T cells. Using deep sequencing normalized with unique cDNA molecular identifiers, the study measured how TCR beta repertoire diversity changes with age. Donors were grouped into four age groups: young (average approximately 15 years), middle-aged (around 39), aged (around 56) and long-lived (less than 85). Using the same blood draw, the study looked at two additional independent replicas of 1 million unique cDNA reads for two donors, one aged 18 to 30 and the other aged 80 or older. To avoid experimental bias, donors of different ages were spread randomly across the sequencing lanes.

The roughly 39 donors, aged roughly 6 to 100 years, were systemically healthy Caucasian individuals from Russia. Each donor gave ten milliliters of peripheral blood, collected into EDTA-treated Vacutainer tubes. PBMCs were isolated by Ficoll-Paque density-gradient centrifugation, with at least 7 million obtained per sample. Trizol reagent was used to extract total RNA from PBMCs, with at least 5.5 micrograms per sample. For every donor, an aliquot of PBMCs went through flow cytometry to measure the percentages of naive CD45RAhigh/CD27high T cells. This clonotype was seen only a few times. Its antigen is unknown. No base-level quality is on record; no much larger clone is a single base apart. Receptor amplification or capture employed 5' RACE. TCRdb records Illumina HiSeq 2500 as the sequencer. The second PCR ran for about 7 to 11 cycles and used a J-beta primer mix along with a sample-barcoded 5' primer. Each TCR beta cDNA molecule received a unique molecular identifier from a template-switch 5' adaptor carrying 12 random nucleotides. Each sample yielded at least 2.5 million CDR3-containing paired-end reads. First-strand cDNA was synthesized from all RNA with the Mint cDNA synthesis kit, primed by a TRBC-specific oligonucleotide. All cDNA was treated with uracil-DNA glycosylase and then went through a first 18-cycle PCR with the universal primers M1SS and BC2_uni_R. As for the authors' bioinformatics: Normalization of each sample was performed by random selection of 1 million high-quality reads, each carrying a distinct molecular identifier. Instead of being binned into consensus sequences, reads that shared molecular identifiers were thrown out. MiTCR, run with a Q25 quality threshold and the strictest error-elimination algorithm, handled CDR3 identification, clonotype clustering and error correction. A nonparametric unseen species model using Euler transformation provided a lower-bound estimate of total TCR beta diversity. In-frame beta chains were kept once TCRdb had trimmed the public reads at Q25 with fastp and called clones with MiXCR. Identical CDR3 protein sequences are pooled into one entry, listed with their most common genes and DNA. TCRdb, not the authors, supplied the V and J calls. Present in this sample are about 1.5 million distinct CDR3 sequences, approximately 39% of which were seen just once. The ten largest clones take up just over 4% of the sample.

The CDR3 holds 11 amino acids from the cysteine to the phenylalanine. Only the CDR3 part of the read is kept: 33 bases, read in frame from the first base. Trimming removed 4 bases from V and 10 bases from J, leaving 9 bases between the germline ends. Taken from the germline V gene, the CDR1 and CDR2 loops are SGHTA and FQGNSA. Results the study describes overall, beyond this receptor: Total diversity estimates from one million sequenced T cells were considered lower bounds and underestimates. Donor CMV infection status was unknown, potentially confounding age-related changes in expanded clonotypes. Compared with the aged group, the long-lived group had more naive CD4+ T cells, fewer expanded clones and increased TCR diversity, a pattern suggesting age selection. Since profiling was done on bulk unsorted PBMCs, naive and antigen-experienced compartments could not be conclusively compared. As age increased, observed TCR beta diversity per million T cells dropped in a roughly linear way, and a significant reduction was already evident by age roughly 40. A strong correlation was found between observed TCR beta diversity and the percentage of naive T cells measured by flow cytometry.

The source is a woman aged 18-29 years in good health. The sequenced sample consisted of blood. The chain uses TRBV7-2 and TRBJ2-3; TRBD2 might be the D gene, on 5 matching bases. The sequenced DNA: TGTGCCAGCAGCTCCTCGGGATCGCAGTATTTT. This gives the protein CASSSSGSQYF.